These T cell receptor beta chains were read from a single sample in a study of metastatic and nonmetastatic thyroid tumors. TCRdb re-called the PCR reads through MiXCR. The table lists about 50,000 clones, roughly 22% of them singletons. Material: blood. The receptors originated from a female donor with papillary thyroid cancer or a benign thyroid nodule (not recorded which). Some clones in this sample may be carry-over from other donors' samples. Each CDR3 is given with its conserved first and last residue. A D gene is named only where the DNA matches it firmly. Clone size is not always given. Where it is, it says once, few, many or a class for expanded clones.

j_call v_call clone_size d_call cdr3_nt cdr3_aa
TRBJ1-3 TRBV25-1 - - TGTGCCAGCAGTGCCCGAAGCGGGCGTACCTACTCTGTAAACACCATATATTTT CASSARSGRTYSVNTIYF
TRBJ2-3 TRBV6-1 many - TGTGCCAGCAGTGAACCAGGGACCCTCACAGATACGCAGTATTTT CASSEPGTLTDTQYF
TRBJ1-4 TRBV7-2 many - TGTGCCAGCAGCTTAGGGGGACCCCTTGAAAAACTGTTTTTT CASSLGGPLEKLFF
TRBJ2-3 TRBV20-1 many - TGCAGTGCTAGCCTCCCCTCTGATACGCAGTATTTT CSASLPSDTQYF
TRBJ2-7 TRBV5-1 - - TGCGCCAGCAGCTTGGCCTTGGCGGGCAATTCCTACTATCAGTACTTC CASSLALAGNSYYQYF
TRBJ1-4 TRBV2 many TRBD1 TGTGCCAGCAAGGGACAGGTGCCGAGGAATGAAAAACTGTTTTTT CASKGQVPRNEKLFF
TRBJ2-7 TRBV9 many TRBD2 TGTGCCAGCAGCGCCGGGACTAGCGGGAGGGATCTCCACGAGCAGTACTTC CASSAGTSGRDLHEQYF
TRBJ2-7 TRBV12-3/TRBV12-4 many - TGTGCCAGCAGTCCCACTACCCCCACAAACGAGCAGTACTTC CASSPTTPTNEQYF
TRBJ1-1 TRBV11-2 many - TGTGCCAGCAGCAAAAATGGGGGGAAGGGTGAAGCTTTCTTT CASSKNGGKGEAFF
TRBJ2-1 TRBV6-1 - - TGTGCCAGCAGACAATGGACGCCGCTCCAGTTCTTC CASRQWTPLQFF
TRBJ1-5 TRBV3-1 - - TGTGCCAGCAGCAAAGATTATGTGGGGCAGCCCCAGCATTTT CASSKDYVGQPQHF
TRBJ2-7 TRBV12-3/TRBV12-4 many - TGTGCCAGCAGTTTAGCGCTCCTGGGAAGGGAGCAGTACTTC CASSLALLGREQYF
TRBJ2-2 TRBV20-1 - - TGCAGTGCTAGAGATCGTAGGCAGATCACCGGGGAGCTGTTTTTT CSARDRRQITGELFF
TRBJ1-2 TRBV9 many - TGTGCCAGCAGCGTCGGGAACTATGGCTACACCTTC CASSVGNYGYTF
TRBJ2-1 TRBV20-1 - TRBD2 TGCAGTGCTAGGGGACTAGCGGGAGTGTCGTCCTCCAATGAGCAGTTCTTC CSARGLAGVSSSNEQFF
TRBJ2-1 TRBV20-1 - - TGCAGTTCAAGTTCTAAAGGGGCCTACAATGAGCAGTTCTTC CSSSSKGAYNEQFF
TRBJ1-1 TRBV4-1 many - TGCGCCAGCAGCCATCGAGGCCAGAACACTGAAGCTTTCTTT CASSHRGQNTEAFF
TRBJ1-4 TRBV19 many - TGTGCCAGTAGCCCCGGGGATGTTGGAGAAAAACTGTTTTTT CASSPGDVGEKLFF
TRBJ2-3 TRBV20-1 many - TGCAGTGCTAGAGTCAGGGCAGATACGCAGTATTTT CSARVRADTQYF
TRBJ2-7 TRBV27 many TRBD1 TGTGCCAGCAGTCGAACTCCGGGACAGGGGCCCTACGAGCAGTACTTC CASSRTPGQGPYEQYF
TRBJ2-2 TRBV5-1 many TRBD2 TGCGCCAGCAGTTCATCCCTAGCGGGATACACCGGGGAGCTGTTTTTT CASSSSLAGYTGELFF
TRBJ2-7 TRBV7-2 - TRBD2 TGTGCCAGCAGCCCCTCCAGACTAGCGGGATCCGAGCAGTACTTC CASSPSRLAGSEQYF
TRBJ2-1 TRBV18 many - TGTGCCAGCTCACTAGACGGGAACCTGGTCGGTGAGCAGTTCTTC CASSLDGNLVGEQFF
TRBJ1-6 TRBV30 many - TGTGCCTGGACTTGGGGGACTGAAAGTTCACCCCTCCACTTT CAWTWGTESSPLHF
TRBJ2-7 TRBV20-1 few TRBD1 TGCAGTGGCACCCTACAGGGGGCACGGGCGGAACCCTACGAGCAGTACTTC CSGTLQGARAEPYEQYF
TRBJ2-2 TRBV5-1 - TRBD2 TGCGCCAGCAGCGCCCTTGGCGGGGGCACCGGGGAGCTGTTTTTT CASSALGGGTGELFF
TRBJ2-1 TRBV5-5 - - TGTGCCAGCCGCTGGACGTTCGACTCCTACAATGAGCAGTTCTTC CASRWTFDSYNEQFF
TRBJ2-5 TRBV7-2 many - TGTGCCAGCAGCCTTAGCAGGATGGAGACCCAGTACTTC CASSLSRMETQYF
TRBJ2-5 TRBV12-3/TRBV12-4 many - TGTGCCAGCAGTTTAGACAGGGAAGAGACCCAGTACTTC CASSLDREETQYF
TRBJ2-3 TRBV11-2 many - TGTGCCAGCAGCTTTCTGGCGGGGCTCACAGATACGCAGTATTTT CASSFLAGLTDTQYF
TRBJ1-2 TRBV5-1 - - TGCGCCAGCAGCTTCGGGGAGCTAGGCTGTGGCTACACATTC CASSFGELGCGYTF
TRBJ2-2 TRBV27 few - TGTGCCAGCAGTTTGCTCATAGCTGGCTGGAACACCGTGGAGCTGTTTTTT CASSLLIAGWNTVELFF
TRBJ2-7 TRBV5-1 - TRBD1 TGCGCCAGCAGTCCGACAGGGGGGGATCCCTACGAGCAGTACTTC CASSPTGGDPYEQYF
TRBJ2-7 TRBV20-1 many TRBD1 TGCAGTGCTAGAGATTACTCCCGGACAGGGCGGCACGAGCAGTACTTC CSARDYSRTGRHEQYF
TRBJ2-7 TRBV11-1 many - TGTGCCAGCAGCTTAAGTCGCCACGAGCAGTACTTC CASSLSRHEQYF
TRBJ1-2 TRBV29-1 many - TGCAGCGTTGGAGACGGTGATGGCTACACCTTC CSVGDGDGYTF
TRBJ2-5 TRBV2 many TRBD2 TGTGCCAGCAGTGATGGTCTAGCGGGAGTGGAGACCCAGTACTTC CASSDGLAGVETQYF
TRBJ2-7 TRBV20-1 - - TGCAGTGCTACGGGGGGGCAGGGGGACCCTGGAGACGGGAGGTCGTCCTACGAGCAGTACTTC CSATGGQGDPGDGRSSYEQYF
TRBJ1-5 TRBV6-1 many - TGTGCCAGCAGTCAACAGGATCAACAGCCCCAGCATTTT CASSQQDQQPQHF
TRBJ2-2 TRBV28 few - TGTGCCAGCAGCCAACAGGTAGGTTACACCGGGGAGCCGTTTTTT CASSQQVGYTGEPFF
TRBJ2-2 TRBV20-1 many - TGCAGTGCTACAGGTCTCACGAACACCGGGGAGCTGTTTTTT CSATGLTNTGELFF
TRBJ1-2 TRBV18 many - TGTGCCAGCTCACCGACGGGGCAGGACCAAGTAGCTCGCTATGGCTACACCTTC CASSPTGQDQVARYGYTF
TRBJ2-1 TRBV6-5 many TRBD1 TGTGCCAGCAGTTACGGTACAGGGGTTCGAGACAATGAGCAGTTCTTC CASSYGTGVRDNEQFF
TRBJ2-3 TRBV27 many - TGTGCCAGCAGTCTGACAGCCACTCTGGGGGGCACAGATACGCAGTATTTT CASSLTATLGGTDTQYF
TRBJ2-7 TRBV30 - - TGTGCCTGGAGTGAGGGGCAATCGGGTTGGTACTTC CAWSEGQSGWYF